Following are 21 T cell receptor beta chains from one sample sequenced in a study of graft-versus-host responses after intestinal transplantation. The assay was immunoSEQ multiplex PCR, and TCRdb's table has in-frame clones only and misses some. This sample carries 6,500 to 10,000 clones, roughly 31% of them seen once, and the ten largest clones take approximately 5.1%. The specimen was alloreactive CD4+ T cells from a mixed lymphocyte reaction culture, collected before intestinal transplant. The subset is: CFSE-low proliferating T cells sorted from roughly six-day pre-transplant mixed lymphocyte reaction (GvH or HvG direction). The receptors were sampled from a human patient who received an intestinal transplant.

This clone ranks as medium-sized (0.01 to 0.1%). The rearrangement joins TRBV5-5 to TRBJ1-2, with TRBD1 matching 9 bases. V was clipped by 3 bases and J by 2 bases; unmatched bases: 5. The CDR3 consists of 15 residues. The germline gives CDR1 SGHKS, CDR2 YYEKEE (reference sequence). CDR3 nucleotides: TGTGCCAGCAGCTATCGAGGACAGGGGAACTATGGCTACACCTTC. Its protein product is CASSYRGQGNYGYTF.

This rearrangement joins TRBV7-2 to TRBJ2-5, with TRBD2 as a possible D gene (5 bases). The ends were cut back, 1 base at V and 5 bases at J, with 17 bases in the middle. CDR1 and CDR2 (germline): SGHTA, FQGNSA. CDR3 length equals 16 residues. CDR3 protein: CASSLGSGVVQETQYF. CDR3 sequence (DNA): TGTGCCAGCAGCTTAGGATCCGGGGTGGTCCAGGAGACCCAGTACTTC.

This clone was seen only a few times. V usage is TRBV6-5 and J usage is TRBJ1-1; D uncertain. The CDR3 totals 12 residues. Trimming took 10 bases from V and 5 from J, leaving 14 bases between them. The germline V gene has CDR1 MNHEY and CDR2 SVGAGI. CDR3: CATQQVDTEAFF. CDR3 sequence (DNA): TGTGCCACCCAGCAGGTGGATACTGAAGCTTTCTTT.

The V call is TRBV5-5, the J call TRBJ2-3, with 10 bases fitting TRBD2. The CDR3 has 16 amino acids. Germline loops: CDR1 SGHKS, CDR2 YYEKEE (reference sequence). Trimming at V came to 4 bases and at J to 3 bases, leaving 8 bases not matched to a gene. The CDR3 reads CASSPQPGLATDTQYF. The CDR3 nucleotides are TGTGCCAGCAGCCCCCAACCGGGACTAGCGACAGATACGCAGTATTTT.

V gene TRBV19 combines with J gene TRBJ1-4; TRBD1 agrees at 8 bases. CDR1 and CDR2 from the germline V gene are LNHDA and SQIVND (reference sequence). The length of the CDR3 is 15 residues. V shed 9 bases, J shed 0 bases, and the junction held 6 bases outside the gene matches. The CDR3: CASSQGAATNEKLFF. The CDR3 nucleotides read TGTGCCAGCTCCCAGGGGGCCGCAACTAATGAAAAACTGTTTTTT.

The V call is TRBV28, the J call TRBJ2-5, with no clear D. Trimming stripped 7 bases from V and 4 bases from J, with 10 bases between. The CDR3 has 12 amino acids. Germline loops: CDR1 MDHEN, CDR2 SYDVKM. The DNA of the CDR3 is TGTGCCAGCACGACAAGTTTAGAGACCCAGTACTTC. It specifies CASTTSLETQYF.

This clone was seen a few times. This chain joins TRBV15 and TRBJ2-3; 11 bases map to TRBD2. This CDR3 contains 18 residues. Germline CDR1 LNHNV, CDR2 YYDKDF (reference sequence). V lost 5 bases to trimming and J lost 2 bases; unmatched junction nucleotides: 12. CDR3 nucleotides: TGTGCCACCAGCTCATATCTACTAGCGGGGGCCACCACAGATACGCAGTATTTT. Translated: CATSSYLLAGATTDTQYF.

The chain combines TRBV7-3 with TRBJ2-7; 11 bases align to TRBD2. Germline V lookup: CDR1 SGHTA, CDR2 FQGTGA. The CDR3 totals 16 residues. J gave up 1 base and V 4 bases, and 6 bases lay outside the gene matches. Here the CDR3 DNA reads TGTGCCAGCAGCTCACTAGCGGGAGTAGGGTCCTACGAGCAGTACTTC. Residues: CASSSLAGVGSYEQYF.

This clone is categorized as medium-sized. V is TRBV18 and J is TRBJ1-5; D gene unclear. Trimming stripped 6 bases from V and 1 base from J, with 4 bases between. This CDR3 comprises 12 residues. Germline V lookup: CDR1 KGHSH, CDR2 LQKENI. The CDR3 nucleotides are TGTGCCAGCTCTCGGAGCAATCAGCCCCAGCATTTT. Protein sequence: CASSRSNQPQHF.

This clone was seen a single time. The rearrangement uses TRBV5-6 and TRBJ2-5, with 8 positions matching TRBD2. CDR3 length: 14 residues. Germline V gene data show CDR1 as SGHDT and CDR2 as YYEEEE. With V trimmed by 4 bases and J by 5 bases, 7 bases remained unmatched. CDR3 protein: CASSGGGPGETQYF. The CDR3 DNA follows: TGTGCCAGCAGCGGCGGGGGGCCAGGGGAGACCCAGTACTTC.

The chain has TRBV11-3 and TRBJ1-2, with TRBD1 identical over 8 bases. V was pared by 5 bases and J by 11 bases, with 7 bases of the junction left unmatched. CDR1 and CDR2 from the germline V gene are SGHNT and YENEEA. The CDR3 covers 12 residues. The CDR3 sequence: CASSQRGQEYTF. CDR3 nucleotides: TGTGCCAGCAGCCAGAGGGGACAGGAGTACACCTTC.

V usage is TRBV28 and J usage is TRBJ2-4; 7 nucleotides agree with TRBD1. This CDR3 contains 12 residues. Germline loops: CDR1 MDHEN, CDR2 SYDVKM. The junction had 2 bases not matched to a gene; V was cut back by 6 bases and J by 6 bases. As DNA, the CDR3 is TGTGCCAGCAGAGGACAGGTAAACATTCAGTACTTC. This translates into CASRGQVNIQYF.

This clone was seen a handful of times. This chain uses TRBV7-9 with TRBJ1-1, with TRBD1 matching 7 bases. This CDR3 comprises 15 residues. V dropped 2 bases and J dropped 1; count of bases not matched to a gene: 4. In germline, CDR1 is SEHNR, CDR2 FQNEAQ (reference sequence). CDR3 loop: CASSLPRTGNTEAFF. The CDR3 coding sequence is TGTGCCAGCAGCTTACCAAGGACAGGGAACACTGAAGCTTTCTTT.

The chain couples TRBV18 to TRBJ2-7; 15 nucleotides agree with TRBD2. Germline loops: CDR1 KGHSH, CDR2 LQKENI. This CDR3 spans 16 amino acids. V lost 8 bases to trimming and J lost 2 bases; unmatched junction nucleotides: 7. The chain's CDR3 is CASKGLAGGITYEQYF. CDR3 DNA: TGTGCCAGCAAGGGACTAGCGGGAGGCATCACCTACGAGCAGTACTTC.

For the CDR3, the DNA is TGTGCCAGCTCACTCAACTACGGGGAGCTGTTTTTT. It encodes CASSLNYGELFF. This chain joins TRBV18 and TRBJ2-2; D not resolved. This CDR3 has 12 amino acids. Germline CDR1 and CDR2: KGHSH and LQKENI. V was cut by 4 bases and J by 7 bases, with 7 bases left in between.

This clone came up a few times. The rearrangement joins TRBV4-2 to TRBJ1-2, with D possibly matching TRBD1 (6 bases). This CDR3 is 15 amino acids long. The ends were cut back, 2 bases at V and 2 bases at J, with 12 bases in the middle. Germline CDR1 and CDR2: LGHNA and YNFKEQ. Here the CDR3 DNA reads TGTGCCAGCAGCCAAAGACCACAGGGAAACTATGGCTACACCTTC. It is translated as CASSQRPQGNYGYTF.

V gene TRBV6-1 combines with J gene TRBJ2-7; 10 bases are shared with TRBD2. The CDR3 consists of 14 residues. Germline values: CDR1 MNHNS, CDR2 SASEGT. The V segment lost 6 bases and the J segment 2 bases; nucleotides outside the gene matches: 4. For the CDR3, the DNA is TGTGCCAGCAGGTACAGCGGGAGGGCCTACGAGCAGTACTTC. Amino acids: CASRYSGRAYEQYF.

This chain connects TRBV7-9 to TRBJ2-2; D is perhaps TRBD1 (6 bases). Trimming stripped 0 bases from V and 2 bases from J, with 13 bases between. From germline, CDR1 is SEHNR and CDR2 FQNEAQ (reference sequence). The CDR3 totals 17 residues. The DNA for the CDR3 is TGTGCCAGCAGCTTAGCGGTGGACAGCGCAAACACCGGGGAGCTGTTTTTT. Its translation is CASSLAVDSANTGELFF.

The V and J genes are TRBV5-6 and TRBJ2-7; 7 bases agree with TRBD2. V shed 0 bases, J shed 1 base, and the junction held 7 bases outside the gene matches. This CDR3 contains 16 residues. CDR1 is SGHDT and CDR2 is YYEEEE in the germline V gene. The CDR3 DNA follows: TGTGCCAGCAGCTTGGCCGGGAGCGGGAAATCCTACGAGCAGTACTTC. It translates to CASSLAGSGKSYEQYF. Together with reference TRBV5-6 and TRBJ2-7, the CDR3 gives the full variable domain: DAGVTQSPTHLIKTRGQQVTLRCSPKSGHDTVSWYQQALGQGPQFIFQYYEEEERQRGNFPDRFSGHQFPNYSSELNVNALLLGDSALYLCASSLAGSGKSYEQYFGPGTRLTVT.

In its sample, this clone was seen a few times. The rearrangement joins TRBV6-6 to TRBJ2-4; tentatively, D is TRBD1 (5 bases). V lost 6 bases and J lost 6, with 12 bases in between. The CDR3 is 13 amino acids. Germline values: CDR1 MNHNY, CDR2 SVGAGI (reference sequence). The CDR3 DNA sequence: TGTGCCAGCAGAGGACACCGGACAAACATTCAGTACTTC. It is translated as CASRGHRTNIQYF.

The chain couples TRBV28 to TRBJ2-7, with D perhaps matching TRBD1 (6 bases). The CDR3 spans 15 residues. Deletions cut 4 bases from V and 6 bases from J, with 19 bases between. Germline CDR1 is MDHEN and CDR2 is SYDVKM. The CDR3 DNA is TGTGCCAGCAGTTCCCCGGACAGCCCCCAGGGCGAGCAGTACTTC. Translating it yields CASSSPDSPQGEQYF.